The next 30 T cell receptor beta chains were all read from a single sample in a study of cytomegalovirus exposure and HLA in healthy donors. The PCR ran on 60 Vbeta and 13 Jbeta primers. TCRdb keeps only in-frame clones here, not all; method: immunoSEQ multiplex PCR. The sample contains about 180,000 clones, over 70% of which appear only once. Specimen: PBMCs. All receptors come from a woman aged 25-40 years in good health and CMV-seronegative.

The chain joins TRBV19 to TRBJ2-7; 11 bases map to TRBD1. Germline V gives CDR1 LNHDA, CDR2 SQIVND (reference sequence). The V and J ends lost 6 bases and 3 bases, in that order; junction bases with no gene match: 10. The CDR3 has 16 amino acids. The CDR3 loop is CASRSAGDRGIYEQYF. The CDR3 region has the DNA TGTGCCAGTAGATCCGCCGGGGACAGGGGGATCTACGAGCAGTACTTC.

V is TRBV7-8 and J is TRBJ2-7; 8 positions agree with TRBD2. Germline CDR1 is SGHVS and CDR2 is FQNEAQ. After removal of 8 bases from V and 0 bases from J, the junction contained 6 bases not matched to a gene. The CDR3 extends over 14 amino acids. CDR3 sequence (DNA): TGTGCCAGCCGGCCTAGCGGGCCCTCCTACGAGCAGTACTTC. Translation: CASRPSGPSYEQYF. Looking up the rest from reference TRBV7-8 and TRBJ2-7 gives the full variable domain: GAGVSQSPRYKVAKRGQDVALRCDPISGHVSLFWYQQALGQGPEFLTYFQNEAQLDKSGLPSDRFFAERPEGSVSTLKIQRTQQEDSAVYLCASRPSGPSYEQYFGPGTRLTVT.

V and J are TRBV7-9 and TRBJ2-3; 7 bases are shared with TRBD1. Germline V gene data show CDR1 as SEHNR and CDR2 as FQNEAQ (reference sequence). The CDR3 has 15 amino acids. The V and J ends lost 1 base and 4 bases, in that order; junction bases with no gene match: 5. CDR3 in DNA: TGTGCCAGCAGCTTAGTGCAGGGGGACGCAGATACGCAGTATTTT. It encodes CASSLVQGDADTQYF.

The genes are TRBV28 and TRBJ2-7; 7 positions match TRBD1. Germline CDR1 reads MDHEN; CDR2 reads SYDVKM. CDR3 length: 15 residues. Unmatched junction bases numbered 12, after V lost 6 bases and J lost 4 bases. CDR3 nucleotide sequence: TGTGCCAGCAGGTCTGCCGGGACAGATGGATACGAGCAGTACTTC. This translates into CASRSAGTDGYEQYF.

This clone is a singleton in its sample. The V and J genes are TRBV11-3 and TRBJ2-7; D unresolved. The CDR3 spans 13 residues. V gave up 4 bases and J gave up 2 bases, with 9 bases separating them. Germline-derived CDR1 and CDR2 are SGHNT and YENEEA. The DNA for the CDR3 is TGTGCCAGCAGCTCACTAACTACCTACGAGCAGTACTTC. It codes for CASSSLTTYEQYF.

The chain recombines TRBV18 with TRBJ2-5; tentative D call: TRBD1 (6 bases). V gave up 0 bases and J gave up 5 bases, with 7 bases separating them. The CDR3 consists of 13 residues. Germline values: CDR1 KGHSH, CDR2 LQKENI. The CDR3 loop reads CASSPPTGETQYF. CDR3 bases: TGTGCCAGCTCACCACCAACAGGGGAGACCCAGTACTTC.

Remarks on this clone: The junction departs from germline at one end; a sequencing error may be responsible. This CDR3 is CASSLGGGANGLTF. CDR3 in DNA: TGTGCCAGCAGCTTAGGGGGTGGGGCCAACGGCCTGACTTTC. The chain combines TRBV7-9 with TRBJ2-6; possibly TRBD1 for D (5 bases). Germline values: CDR1 SEHNR, CDR2 FQNEAQ (reference sequence). There are 14 residues in the CDR3.

The chain has TRBV9 and TRBJ2-7; 11 nucleotides match TRBD2. Trimming removed 2 bases from V and 2 bases from J; junction bases left unmatched: 9. Germline V gene data show CDR1 as SGDLS and CDR2 as YYNGEE. This CDR3 is 17 amino acids long. The CDR3 DNA sequence: TGTGCCAGCAGCGTTGCGGCCGGACTAGCGGGTACCTACGAGCAGTACTTC. It codes for CASSVAAGLAGTYEQYF.

The gene calls are TRBV2 and TRBJ2-7; tentative D call: TRBD2 (5 bases). The germline V gene encodes CDR1 SNHLY and CDR2 FYNNEI. V was clipped by 2 bases and J by 3 bases, with 17 bases between them. The CDR3 covers 16 residues. CDR3 nucleotides: TGTGCCAGCAGTGAAATTGGTGCTGGCCGGGGCTACGAGCAGTACTTC. It is translated as CASSEIGAGRGYEQYF.

The chain carries TRBV10-3 and TRBJ1-2; D unclear. This CDR3 is 14 amino acids long. V lost 0 bases and J 2 bases, leaving 7 bases between the germline ends. Looked up from germline, CDR1 is ENHRY and CDR2 is SYGVKD. In DNA form, the CDR3 reads TGTGCCATCAGTGAGTCGATCGGGAACTATGGCTACACCTTC. Protein: CAISESIGNYGYTF.

The rearrangement joins TRBV19 to TRBJ2-1; a possible D gene is TRBD2 (6 bases). This CDR3 is built from 15 residues. Trimming stripped 1 base from V and 5 bases from J, with 12 bases between. CDR1 is LNHDA, CDR2 SQIVND, per germline (reference sequence). The DNA of the CDR3 is TGTGCCAGTAGTATAGCTGGCGGGAACCACAATGAGCAGTTCTTC. It yields the protein CASSIAGGNHNEQFF. Variable domain in full (rest from reference TRBV19 and TRBJ2-1): DGGITQSPKYLFRKEGQNVTLSCEQNLNHDAMYWYRQDPGQGLRLIYYSQIVNDFQKGDIAEGYSVSREKKESFPLTVTSAQKNPTAFYLCASSIAGGNHNEQFFGPGTRLTVL.

This sequence joins TRBV6-5 and TRBJ1-2; D is ambiguous. V was cut by 4 bases and J by 8 bases, with 17 bases left in between. Germline CDR1 MNHEY, CDR2 SVGAGI. This CDR3 has 14 amino acids. CDR3 coding DNA: TGTGCCAGCAGTTCCTACGAGGGCCTCCAAGGCTACACCTTC. Amino acid sequence: CASSSYEGLQGYTF.

The genes are TRBV7-2 and TRBJ2-3; TRBD2 matches 8 bases. Germline loops: CDR1 SGHTA, CDR2 FQGNSA. The CDR3 consists of 16 residues. With 2 bases clipped from V and 5 bases from J, the junction kept 9 bases outside the gene matches. CDR3 residues: CASSLSIGGAGDTQYF. The CDR3 DNA follows: TGTGCCAGCAGCTTATCTATCGGGGGGGCTGGAGATACGCAGTATTTT.

The CDR3 DNA follows: TGTGCCAGCAGGCGACAGGGGTCCTACAATGAGCAGTTCTTC. It specifies CASRRQGSYNEQFF. This chain uses TRBV7-2 with TRBJ2-1; the match to TRBD1 covers 8 bases. V lost 6 bases to trimming and J lost 1 base; unmatched junction nucleotides: 2. Germline V gene data show CDR1 as SGHTA and CDR2 as FQGNSA. This CDR3 is 14 amino acids long.

Remarks on this clone: A read error may account for a junction end that differs from germline. CDR3 residues: CASSRVVGGANGLTF. The CDR3 DNA follows: TGCGCCAGCAGCCGGGTTGTTGGTGGGGCCAACGGCCTGACTTTC. The V gene is TRBV4-3, the J gene TRBJ2-6; D may be TRBD1 (5 bases). The CDR3 spans 15 residues. In germline, CDR1 is LGHNA, CDR2 YSLEER.

This chain connects TRBV28 to TRBJ1-5; TRBD1 might be the D (5 bases). Germline V CDR1 and CDR2: MDHEN, SYDVKM. CDR3 length: 14 amino acids. Deletions cut 3 bases from V and 6 bases from J, with 12 bases between. CDR3 sequence: CASSLGIRGQPQHF. DNA of the CDR3: TGTGCCAGCAGTTTGGGAATAAGGGGTCAGCCCCAGCATTTT.

The CDR3 reads CASSYFGQYSNQPQHF. The CDR3 coding sequence is TGTGCCAGCAGTTACTTCGGACAGTATAGCAATCAGCCCCAGCATTTT. J is TRBJ1-5 and V is TRBV6-5; possible D gene TRBD1, 6 bases. The CDR3 consists of 16 residues. Germline V lookup: CDR1 MNHEY, CDR2 SVGAGI. V lost 1 base to trimming and J lost 0 bases, with 10 bases between them.

This sequence joins TRBV6-1 and TRBJ2-1; TRBD1 might be the D (5 bases). The CDR3 runs 16 residues. The V end was cut by 2 bases, the J end by 10 bases, with 21 bases between. Looked up from germline, CDR1 is MNHNS and CDR2 is SASEGT. CDR3 DNA: TGTGCCAGCAGTGAAAGAGGCAGGGCCAAGGACCGAGAGCAGTTCTTC. It specifies CASSERGRAKDREQFF.

The chain links TRBV18 to TRBJ1-2; TRBD1 might be the D (6 bases). Germline values: CDR1 KGHSH, CDR2 LQKENI. V lost 3 bases to trimming and J lost 4 bases, with 18 bases between them. The CDR3 extends over 16 amino acids. Written as DNA, the CDR3 is TGTGCCAGCTCACCTGGAACAGGGAGGGCTGGCTATGGCTACACCTTC. It translates to CASSPGTGRAGYGYTF. The full variable domain, with the rest looked up from reference TRBV18 and TRBJ1-2, is NAGVMQNPRHLVRRRGQEARLRCSPMKGHSHVYWYRQLPEEGLKFMVYLQKENIIDESGMPKERFSAEFPKEGPSILRIQQVVRGDSAAYFCASSPGTGRAGYGYTFGSGTRLTVV.

The gene calls are TRBV9 and TRBJ2-1, with TRBD2 identical over 8 bases. Trimming cost V 3 bases and J 2 bases; bases outside gene matches: 4. The CDR3 is 15 residues long. Germline V CDR1 and CDR2: SGDLS, YYNGEE. CDR3 DNA sequence: TGTGCCAGCAGCGCATATAGCGGGACCTACAATGAGCAGTTCTTC. Translating gives CASSAYSGTYNEQFF.

The J gene is TRBJ2-3, the V gene TRBV4-1, with D perhaps matching TRBD1 (5 bases). V lost 0 bases, J lost 0 bases, and 7 bases lay in between. The length of the CDR3 is 15 residues. Germline-derived CDR1 and CDR2 are MGHRA and YSYEKL. The CDR3, as DNA: TGCGCCAGCAGCCAAGACGCAGGGAGCACAGATACGCAGTATTTT. Its protein is CASSQDAGSTDTQYF.

J is TRBJ1-2 and V is TRBV29-1; 9 positions agree with TRBD1. CDR1 SQVTM and CDR2 ANQGSEA come from the germline V gene. J was trimmed by 8 bases and V by 1 base; bases with no gene match: 14. The CDR3 is made up of 16 amino acids. CDR3 nucleotides: TGCAGCGTTGAAGGGCCCTCGGGACAGGGAATCCTGGGCTACACCTTC. It is translated as CSVEGPSGQGILGYTF.

The chain couples TRBV1 to TRBJ2-6; the DNA was not used to check the table's D call, TRBD2. TRBV1 is a documented pseudogene. The CDR3 sequence is 18 residues long. CDR3 nucleotides: TGCACCAGCAGATCAACCCAGATTAGCGGCTCTGGGGCCAACGTCCTGACTTTC. It is translated as CTSRSTQISGSGANVLTF.

The chain carries TRBV5-6 and TRBJ2-5, with D perhaps matching TRBD1 (5 bases). The closer fit of TRBJ2-7 to the DNA end suggests the J call may be wrong. The CDR3 consists of 15 residues. Germline V gene sequence: CDR1 SGHDT, CDR2 YYEEEE. CDR3 DNA: TGTGCCAGCAGCTTGTGGGGCCTGAGCTCCTACGAGCAGTACTTC. This codes for CASSLWGLSSYEQYF.

A few counts support this clone. The rearrangement joins TRBV4-3 to TRBJ1-4, with 8 nucleotides matching TRBD1. This CDR3 has 17 residues. Germline CDR1 is LGHNA and CDR2 is YSLEER. Trimming at V came to 3 bases and at J to 4 bases, leaving 10 bases not matched to a gene. DNA of the CDR3: TGCGCCAGCAGCCACAGGATCAGGGGGCAGGGTAATGAAAAACTGTTTTTT. Amino acids: CASSHRIRGQGNEKLFF.

J is TRBJ2-1 and V is TRBV11-2, with D perhaps TRBD1 (7 bases). Germline V gene lookup returns CDR1 SGHAT and CDR2 FQNNGV. The length of the CDR3 is 15 residues. Trimming removed 3 bases at V and 5 bases at J, with 14 bases between. The CDR3 protein is CASSFGGTANNEQFF. DNA of the CDR3: TGTGCCAGCAGCTTTGGGGGGACAGCGAACAATGAGCAGTTCTTC.

This chain joins TRBV28 and TRBJ2-5; 9 positions agree with TRBD2. Germline V lookup: CDR1 MDHEN, CDR2 SYDVKM. The V and J ends lost 8 bases and 7 bases, in that order; junction bases with no gene match: 11. The CDR3 contains 14 residues. CDR3 DNA: TGTGCCAGCTCGGGTCTAGCGGGGAGGGTGACCCAGTACTTC. This codes for CASSGLAGRVTQYF.

This rearrangement joins TRBV18 to TRBJ2-1, with TRBD2 identical over 11 bases. The CDR3 contains 19 residues. V dropped 2 bases and J dropped 3; count of bases not matched to a gene: 12. Germline lookup yields CDR1 KGHSH and CDR2 LQKENI. CDR3 DNA sequence: TGTGCCAGCTCACCATCCGGGGGTCCGGGACTAGCGGACTACAATGAGCAGTTCTTC. Its protein product is CASSPSGGPGLADYNEQFF.

This chain links TRBV7-8 with TRBJ2-3; D is undetermined. Germline CDR1 SGHVS, CDR2 FQNEAQ. V gave up 2 bases and J gave up 1 base, with 10 bases separating them. This CDR3 region has 15 residues. CDR3 sequence (DNA): TGTGCCAGCAGCTTATTGGCCCTCGGCACAGATACGCAGTATTTT. Its protein is CASSLLALGTDTQYF.

Only one count was recorded for this clone. The chain recombines TRBV2 with TRBJ1-2; 10 bases line up with TRBD1. Germline V gene data show CDR1 as SNHLY and CDR2 as FYNNEI. The V segment lost 3 bases and the J segment 8 bases; nucleotides outside the gene matches: 6. This CDR3 comprises 14 residues. The CDR3: CASSDDGQGGGYTF. The CDR3, as DNA: TGTGCCAGCAGTGATGACGGACAGGGGGGAGGCTACACCTTC.